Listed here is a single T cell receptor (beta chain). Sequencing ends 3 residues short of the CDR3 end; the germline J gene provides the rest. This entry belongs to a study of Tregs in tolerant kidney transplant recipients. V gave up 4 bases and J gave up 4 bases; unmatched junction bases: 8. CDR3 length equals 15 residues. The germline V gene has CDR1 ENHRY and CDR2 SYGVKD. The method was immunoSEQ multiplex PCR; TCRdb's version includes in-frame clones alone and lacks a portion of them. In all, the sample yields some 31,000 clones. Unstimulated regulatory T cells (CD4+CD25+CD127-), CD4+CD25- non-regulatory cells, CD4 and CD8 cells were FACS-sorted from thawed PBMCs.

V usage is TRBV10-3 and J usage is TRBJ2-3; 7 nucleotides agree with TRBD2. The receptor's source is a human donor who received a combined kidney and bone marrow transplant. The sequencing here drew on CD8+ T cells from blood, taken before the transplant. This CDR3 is CAISGGEGSADTQYF. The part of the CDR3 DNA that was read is TGTGCCATCAGTGGGGGGGAGGGGAGCGCAGATACG.